A selection of T cell receptor beta chains follows, all from one sample in a study of blood T cell repertoires in COVID-19. Data came from immunoSEQ multiplex PCR; TCRdb stores just in-frame clones and leaves some out. The sample records 150,000 to 200,000 clones, 88% being singletons. The sequenced sample consisted of PBMCs or T cells enriched from blood (not recorded which). The receptors derive from a woman aged 18-30 years who had recovered from COVID-19. Both conserved end residues are part of each CDR3. Each record gives: J gene, D gene, V gene, clone size, CDR3 DNA, CDR3 protein. D genes are given only for firm matches. Expanded clones are given a class, and other clones once, few, many or no size at all.

>TRBJ1-3|.|TRBV9|.
TGTGCCAGCAGCGCCCCAGGCAACTCTGGAAACACCATATATTTT
CASSAPGNSGNTIYF
>TRBJ2-2|.|TRBV11-3|.
TGTGCCAGCAGCTTACGGACTGATCCCGGGGAGCTGTTTTTT
CASSLRTDPGELFF
>TRBJ2-7|.|TRBV2|.
TGTGCCAGCAGTTTAAGGAGATTCTACGAGCAGTACTTC
CASSLRRFYEQYF
>TRBJ2-2|TRBD1|TRBV15|.
TGTGCCACCAGCCTTAAACAGGGGGCGGTGAACACCGGGGAGCTGTTTTTT
CATSLKQGAVNTGELFF
>TRBJ1-1|TRBD1|TRBV5-1|.
TGCGCCAGCAGCCTCCGACAGGGCACTGAAGCTTTCTTT
CASSLRQGTEAFF
>TRBJ1-3|.|TRBV3-1/TRBV3-2|.
TGTGCCAGCAGCCATTCCACTCCGGGAAACACCATATATTTT
CASSHSTPGNTIYF
>TRBJ2-7|TRBD2|TRBV5-1|.
TGCGCCAGCAGCTCCGAACTAGCGGGGGGGACTAGGGACTACGAGCAGTACTTC
CASSSELAGGTRDYEQYF
>TRBJ1-3|.|TRBV7-9|.
TGTGCCAGCAGCTTAGCCCCCGGCGAGCGCACCATATATTTT
CASSLAPGERTIYF
>TRBJ1-1|.|TRBV21-1|.
TGTGCCAGCAGCATAGCCAGATTGAACACTGAAGCTTTCTTT
CASSIARLNTEAFF
>TRBJ1-1|TRBD1|TRBV3-1/TRBV3-2|few
TGTGCCAGCAGCCCTTACTTGGGACAGGGATTGCACACTGAAGCTTTCTTT
CASSPYLGQGLHTEAFF
>TRBJ2-5|TRBD2|TRBV6-2/TRBV6-3|.
TGTGCCAGCAGTGGATTAGCGGGGGGGGAGACCCAGTACTTC
CASSGLAGGETQYF
>TRBJ2-1|TRBD2|TRBV4-3|.
TGCGCCAGCAGCCGCAGTACCGGGACTAGCGGGGGGTATACCTACAATGAGCAGTTCTTC
CASSRSTGTSGGYTYNEQFF
>TRBJ2-5|TRBD2|TRBV7-6|.
TGTGCCAGCAGCGCCCAAGCGGGGGGTTCAGGAGAGACCCAGTACTTC
CASSAQAGGSGETQYF
>TRBJ2-1|TRBD2|TRBV27|.
TGTGCCAGCAGCGGGACTAAAGGGAATGAGCAGTTCTTC
CASSGTKGNEQFF
>TRBJ1-2|.|TRBV27|once
TGTGCCAGTTCGGATCAGGCTCTAAGGGGCTACACCTTC
CASSDQALRGYTF
>TRBJ1-5|.|TRBV28|.
TGTGCCAGCAGGGGGACTTACAATCAGCCCCAGCATTTT
CASRGTYNQPQHF
>TRBJ2-2|.|TRBV29-1|.
TGCAGCGCCGGGATTCAAGGCGGGGAGCTGTTTTTT
CSAGIQGGELFF
>TRBJ1-4|.|TRBV19|.
TGTGCCAGTAATTGGGGGACCAGGCGGGACGAAAAACTGTTTTTT
CASNWGTRRDEKLFF
>TRBJ2-7|.|TRBV4-3|.
TGCGCCAGCAGCCCCGGGATATCCTACGAGCAGTACTTC
CASSPGISYEQYF
>TRBJ2-7|.|TRBV3-1/TRBV3-2|.
TGTGCCAGCAGCCAAGGACAGACTTCCTACGAGCAGTACTTC
CASSQGQTSYEQYF
>TRBJ1-1|.|TRBV27|many
TGTGCCAGCAGTTTATCGGCAGTCTTGAACACTGAAGCTTTCTTT
CASSLSAVLNTEAFF
>TRBJ2-3|.|TRBV9|.
TGTGCCAGCAGCGTAGCTGGCGGACTAACAGATACGCAGTATTTT
CASSVAGGLTDTQYF
>TRBJ1-1|.|TRBV28|.
TGTGCCAGCAGTTCGGTAACCCCTGAAGCTTTCTTT
CASSSVTPEAFF
>TRBJ1-5|.|TRBV9|.
TGTGCCAGCAGCCCGGGGGGGGTAGGCTTGAATCAGCCCCAGCATTTT
CASSPGGVGLNQPQHF
>TRBJ1-4|.|TRBV6-1|.
TGTGCCAGCAGTGACCCAGGGGAGCTTAATGAAAAACTGTTTTTT
CASSDPGELNEKLFF
>TRBJ1-2|.|TRBV30|.
TGTGCCTGGGCCCAGGCGGGAGAGGGCTACACCTTC
CAWAQAGEGYTF
>TRBJ1-1|.|TRBV25-1|.
TGTGCCAGCAGTGCCCAAACAGGCGTGAACACTGAAGCTTTCTTT
CASSAQTGVNTEAFF
>TRBJ2-1|TRBD2|TRBV6-4|.
TGTGCCAGCAGTCCTGAGACTAGCGGGGGTCTGGATGAGCAGTTCTTC
CASSPETSGGLDEQFF
>TRBJ2-1|.|TRBV24-1|.
TGTGCCACCAGTGATTTAGTCGTGAGTGAGCAGTTCTTC
CATSDLVVSEQFF
>TRBJ2-7|TRBD2|TRBV30|.
TGTGCCTGGAGGACTCCGCTAGCGGTAGGCGGTAAGCAGTACTTC
CAWRTPLAVGGKQYF
>TRBJ2-2|TRBD2|TRBV19|once
TGTGCCAGTAGGACTAGCGGGGGAACTACCGGGGAGCTGTTTTTT
CASRTSGGTTGELFF
>TRBJ1-1|.|TRBV19|.
TGTGCCAGTAGTAAGAGGGCTGGCACTGAAGCTTTCTTT
CASSKRAGTEAFF
>TRBJ1-5|.|TRBV10-3|.
TGTGCCATCAGTGAGTCGCGAGGAGGCGGCAATCAGCCCCAGCATTTT
CAISESRGGGNQPQHF
>TRBJ1-2|TRBD1|TRBV7-9|.
TGTGCCAGCAACATACAGGGGAGGAACTATGGCTACACCTTC
CASNIQGRNYGYTF
>TRBJ2-7|.|TRBV19|.
TGTGCCAGTAGTCCCCCTAAGGGAGATAAAGCCTACGAGCAGTACTTC
CASSPPKGDKAYEQYF
>TRBJ2-7|TRBD1|TRBV12-3/TRBV12-4|.
TGTGCCAGCAGATGGGACAGGGCCTACGAGCAGTACTTC
CASRWDRAYEQYF
>TRBJ1-3|.|TRBV5-6|.
TGTGCCAGCAGCTTAACAGGAAACACCATATATTTT
CASSLTGNTIYF
>TRBJ2-1|.|TRBV4-1|.
TGCGCCAGCAGCCAATTACCCCGGGAGTATGGGCAGTTCTTC
CASSQLPREYGQFF
>TRBJ2-1|.|TRBV30|.
TGTGCCTGGAGGGACACGAACTACAATGAGCAGTTCTTC
CAWRDTNYNEQFF
>TRBJ2-2|TRBD1|TRBV6-4|medium-sized
TGTGCCAGCGGGACAGGGGGCGCCGGGGAGCTGTTTTTT
CASGTGGAGELFF
>TRBJ1-3|TRBD1|TRBV18|.
TGTGCCAGCTCACTGAGGACAGGGGGCGCGGAAGGGGTCGGAAACACCATATATTTT
CASSLRTGGAEGVGNTIYF
>TRBJ1-1|.|TRBV19|.
TGTGCCAGTAGGAAAAGGGGGAACACTGAAGCTTTCTTT
CASRKRGNTEAFF
>TRBJ2-1|.|TRBV7-3|.
TGTGCCAGCAGCGCCGGGGGTGGAGGTTACAATGAGCAGTTCTTC
CASSAGGGGYNEQFF
>TRBJ2-7|TRBD2|TRBV6-6|.
TGTGCCAGCACCCGGACTAGCTCCTACTCCTACGAGCAGTACTTC
CASTRTSSYSYEQYF
>TRBJ2-7|.|TRBV2|.
TGTGCCAGCACAACCGAAAACTTCCACGAGCAGTACTTC
CASTTENFHEQYF